The 6 T cell receptor beta chains given below trace back to one sample, sequenced in a study of shared clonotypes between healthy human individuals. Here immunoSEQ multiplex PCR was the method, and the copy in TCRdb shows in-frame clones only, minus some. Here the sample spans about 2.3 million clones, over 85% being singletons. Sequencing was performed on naive CD4+ T cells from PBMCs. Subset given: CD45RA+ positively selected. These receptors were taken from a man between 18 and 35 years old in good health. Some clones in this sample may be carry-over from other donors' samples.

The chain recombines TRBV25-1 with TRBJ1-1; maybe TRBD1 (5 bases). The germline CDR1 and CDR2 sequences are MGHDK and SYGVNS. This CDR3 spans 15 amino acids. Trimming removed 4 bases from V and 6 bases from J, with 18 bases in between. DNA for the CDR3: TGTGCCAGCAGTGGCGGGGACGTCCGGGGTCCTGAAGCTTTCTTT. Protein product: CASSGGDVRGPEAFF.

The rearrangement links TRBV2 to TRBJ1-2; tentatively, D is TRBD1 (5 bases). Germline CDR1 is SNHLY and CDR2 is FYNNEI. V lost 6 bases and J lost 8, with 19 bases in between. This CDR3 contains 14 residues. CDR3 residues: CASSSTVPFGGYTF. In DNA form, the CDR3 reads TGTGCCAGCAGCTCGACAGTTCCTTTCGGGGGCTACACCTTC.

The chain combines TRBV28 with TRBJ2-1; either TRBD1 or TRBD2 may fit D (6 bases each). CDR3 length: 16 residues. The V end was cut by 4 bases, the J end by 8 bases, with 21 bases between. The germline CDR1 and CDR2 sequences are MDHEN and SYDVKM. In DNA form, the CDR3 reads TGTGCCAGCAGTTCGTCCAAAGGGGGGAATAACGATGAGCAGTTCTTC. This encodes CASSSSKGGNNDEQFF.

The chain combines TRBV2 with TRBJ1-2; D not certain. The ends were cut back, 1 base at V and 7 bases at J, with 16 bases in the middle. The germline gives CDR1 SNHLY, CDR2 FYNNEI. This CDR3 contains 15 residues. In nucleotides, the CDR3 is TGTGCCAGCAGTGAAGGTGGAGCAGCAGCTCGTGGCTACACCTTC. The encoded protein is CASSEGGAAARGYTF. Supplemented by reference TRBV2 and TRBJ1-2, the full variable domain reads EPEVTQTPSHQVTQMGQEVILRCVPISNHLYFYWYRQILGQKVEFLVSFYNNEISEKSEIFDDQFSVERPDGSNFTLKIRSTKLEDSAMYFCASSEGGAAARGYTFGSGTRLTVV.

V gene TRBV7-9 combines with J gene TRBJ2-7; no definite D call. From germline, CDR1 is SEHNR and CDR2 FQNEAQ (reference sequence). The CDR3 consists of 11 residues. Trimming left V 0 bases short and J 7 bases short, with 4 bases between. CDR3 sequence (DNA): TGTGCCAGCAGCTTAGCCTGGGAGCAGTACTTC. Amino acids: CASSLAWEQYF.

This chain connects TRBV5-4 to TRBJ2-7; TRBD1 aligns across 7 bases. CDR1 and CDR2 (germline): SGHNT, YYREEE (reference sequence). The CDR3 sequence is 13 residues long. CDR3 bases: TGTGCAATGAGGGGGCAGGGCAACTACGAGCAGTACTTC. Its protein is CAMRGQGNYEQYF.